Following are 23 T cell receptor beta chains from one sample sequenced in a study of T-cell reconstitution after alpha-beta-depleted transplantation in children. TCRbeta library construction was performed incorporating unique molecular identifiers. TCRdb re-derived calls from the PCR reads in MiXCR, one entry per CDR3 protein. The sample holds about 600,000 distinct CDR3 sequences, roughly a tenth seen once. The input for sequencing was PBMCs from the stem cell graft donor, taken from the stem cell graft. The receptors derive from a human donor who donated a stem cell graft to a child with acute myeloid leukemia.

A few counts support this clonotype. V gene TRBV20-1 combines with J gene TRBJ2-5; TRBD1 might be the D (6 bases). The ends were cut back, 4 bases at V and 6 bases at J, with 15 bases in the middle. The CDR3 has 13 amino acids. CDR1 and CDR2 from the germline V gene are DFQATT and SNEGSKA (reference sequence). The CDR3 DNA is TGCAGTGCTATATCCGGGGACATGAAGACCCAGTACTTC. It translates to CSAISGDMKTQYF.

This clonotype was picked up many times. This chain joins TRBV25-1 and TRBJ2-2; maybe TRBD2 (6 bases). The CDR3 runs 15 residues. Trimming stripped 5 bases from V and 4 bases from J, with 14 bases between. The germline V gene has CDR1 MGHDK and CDR2 SYGVNS. CDR3 DNA: TGTGCCAGCAGTCTTACGGGAGCGGTCACCGGGGAGCTGTTTTTT. It is translated as CASSLTGAVTGELFF.

This clonotype was observed many times. The chain has TRBV7-2 and TRBJ2-1, with 9 nucleotides matching TRBD2. With V trimmed by 0 bases and J by 10 bases, 4 bases remained unmatched. Germline values: CDR1 SGHTA, CDR2 FQGNSA. This CDR3 comprises 14 residues. The CDR3 DNA follows: TGTGCCAGCAGCTTAGCCTTCCTAGCGGGAGAGCAGTTCTTC. Encoded protein: CASSLAFLAGEQFF.

This clonotype has a count of ten or more. The J gene is TRBJ2-7, the V gene TRBV7-2, with D perhaps TRBD2 (5 bases). CDR1 is SGHTA and CDR2 is FQGNSA in the germline V gene. V lost 7 bases to trimming and J lost 0 bases, with 16 bases between them. The CDR3 length is 15 residues. The DNA for the CDR3 is TGTGCCAGCACGGAAGCACTAGGTAGCTCCTACGAGCAGTACTTC. Its translation: CASTEALGSSYEQYF.

This clonotype was detected a few times. V is TRBV2 and J is TRBJ2-7; D may be TRBD1 (8 bases). The germline V gene encodes CDR1 SNHLY and CDR2 FYNNEI. The CDR3 contains 12 residues. V was clipped by 8 bases and J by 8 bases, with 16 bases between them. CDR3 sequence (DNA): TGTGCCAGCCGGACAGGGACTACGAAGCAGTACTTC. Amino acid sequence: CASRTGTTKQYF.

The gene calls are TRBV20-1 and TRBJ2-3; the D is unclear. Germline lookup yields CDR1 DFQATT and CDR2 SNEGSKA (reference sequence). Trimming stripped 6 bases from V and 4 bases from J, with 20 bases between. The CDR3 is 15 amino acids. The CDR3 sequence: CSARSRSSRADTQYF. CDR3 coding DNA: TGCAGTGCACGAAGTCGGTCGAGCCGCGCAGATACGCAGTATTTT.

In its sample, this clonotype was seen a few times. The chain employs TRBV11-1 and TRBJ1-1; TRBD1 aligns across 7 bases. From germline, CDR1 is SGHAT and CDR2 FQDESV (reference sequence). V shed 4 bases, J shed 4 bases, and the junction held 3 bases outside the gene matches. This CDR3 has 13 amino acids. The CDR3 reads CASSSRDSTEAFF. CDR3 nucleotide sequence: TGTGCCAGCAGCTCGAGGGACAGCACTGAAGCTTTCTTT.

The chain has TRBV7-2 and TRBJ1-2; D may be TRBD1 (5 bases). V lost 0 bases, J lost 3 bases, and 11 bases lay in between. Germline V gene lookup returns CDR1 SGHTA and CDR2 FQGNSA. This CDR3 has 15 residues. The CDR3 here is CASSLAVGGYYGYTF. CDR3 nucleotides: TGTGCCAGCAGCTTAGCAGTCGGGGGGTACTATGGCTACACCTTC.

This clonotype was seen only a few times. This rearrangement joins TRBV18 to TRBJ2-7; 13 bases line up with TRBD2. Germline assignment: CDR1 KGHSH and CDR2 LQKENI. This CDR3 is 14 amino acids long. V lost 9 bases and J lost 7; bases outside the gene matches: 9. Here the CDR3 DNA reads TGTGCCAGTTCCGGACTAGCGGGAGATGGGGAGCAGTACTTC. Translated, it gives CASSGLAGDGEQYF.

This clonotype was detected only a few times. V and J are TRBV20-1 and TRBJ1-1; D gene uncertain. Germline V gene lookup returns CDR1 DFQATT and CDR2 SNEGSKA (reference sequence). The ends were cut back, 0 bases at V and 4 bases at J, with 12 bases in the middle. The CDR3 consists of 14 residues. CDR3 nucleotide sequence: TGCAGTGCTAGAGACCCGGTCACGGGCACTGAAGCTTTCTTT. As protein: CSARDPVTGTEAFF.

This clonotype was detected many times. The chain employs TRBV20-1 and TRBJ2-7, with TRBD2 matching 15 bases. In germline, CDR1 is DFQATT, CDR2 SNEGSKA (reference sequence). The CDR3 spans 15 residues. Trimming removed 6 bases from V and 5 bases from J; junction bases left unmatched: 8. CDR3 in amino acids: CSADGTSGRIHEQYF. The CDR3 DNA sequence: TGCAGTGCCGACGGGACTAGCGGGAGGATCCACGAGCAGTACTTC.

The chain carries TRBV5-1 and TRBJ2-2; TRBD1 matches at 9 bases. Germline V CDR1 and CDR2: SGHRS, YFSETQ. This CDR3 is built from 16 residues. Losses at the gene ends were 6 bases for V and 0 bases for J; bases not matched to a gene: 6. Here the CDR3 reads CASTDRGSANTGELFF. The CDR3, as DNA: TGCGCCAGCACGGACAGGGGATCCGCGAACACCGGGGAGCTGTTTTTT.

This clonotype has only a few counts. V usage is TRBV6-2 or TRBV6-3 and J usage is TRBJ2-3, with D possibly called TRBD1 or TRBD2 (5 bases each). CDR3 length equals 14 residues. The V gene's germline CDR1 is MNHEY and CDR2 SVGEGT. The V end was cut by 5 bases, the J end by 4 bases, with 13 bases between. The CDR3 DNA sequence: TGTGCCAGCAGTAAACTAGGGACCTCAGATACGCAGTATTTT. Encoded protein: CASSKLGTSDTQYF.

This chain uses TRBV2 with TRBJ2-1; possibly TRBD2 for D (6 bases). Trimming shortened V by 7 bases and J by 4 bases, and 11 bases separated the two germline ends. The CDR3 length is 13 residues. Germline loops: CDR1 SNHLY, CDR2 FYNNEI. This CDR3 reads CASKLAVYNEQFF. The CDR3 DNA reads as TGTGCCAGCAAACTAGCTGTATACAATGAGCAGTTCTTC.

The chain uses TRBV9 and TRBJ1-5; 8 bases map to TRBD1. Per the germline V gene, CDR1 is SGDLS and CDR2 is YYNGEE. Trimming at V came to 2 bases and at J to 9 bases, leaving 4 bases not matched to a gene. The CDR3 totals 13 residues. In DNA, the CDR3 is TGTGCCAGCAGCGTCAGGGGGCTTGGGCCCCAGCATTTT. Translating gives CASSVRGLGPQHF.

The chain is built from TRBV2 and TRBJ1-2; D might be TRBD1 (6 bases). V lost 6 bases and J lost 5, with 22 bases in between. The CDR3 is made up of 16 amino acids. CDR1 and CDR2 from the germline V gene are SNHLY and FYNNEI. Here the CDR3 reads CASRDRTLQLGYGYTF. As DNA, the CDR3 is TGTGCCAGCAGAGACAGGACCCTCCAACTGGGGTATGGCTACACCTTC.

This sequence joins TRBV20-1 and TRBJ2-1; 8 positions match TRBD2. J was trimmed by 3 bases and V by 2 bases; bases with no gene match: 9. CDR3 length: 16 amino acids. CDR1 DFQATT and CDR2 SNEGSKA come from the germline V gene (reference sequence). The CDR3, as DNA: TGCAGTGCTAGACCCGTCTTAGCGGGGAACTACAATGAGCAGTTCTTC. Its translation is CSARPVLAGNYNEQFF.

This clonotype was detected ten times or more. The genes are TRBV20-1 and TRBJ2-3; 9 bases are shared with TRBD1. This CDR3 comprises 14 residues. Germline lookup yields CDR1 DFQATT and CDR2 SNEGSKA (reference sequence). With 5 bases clipped from V and 3 bases from J, the junction kept 6 bases outside the gene matches. CDR3 DNA sequence: TGCAGTGCTGGAGGGGACAGGGTAACAGATACGCAGTATTTT. Translating gives CSAGGDRVTDTQYF.

This clonotype occurred a few times. The chain recombines TRBV6-5 with TRBJ2-6; D may correspond to TRBD1 or TRBD2 (5 bases each). In germline, CDR1 is MNHEY, CDR2 SVGAGI. There are 14 residues in the CDR3. Trimming took off 2 bases at V and 11 bases at J, with 13 bases between the two ends. The CDR3: CASSYGDEGHVLTF. The CDR3 DNA follows: TGTGCCAGCAGTTACGGGGACGAGGGGCACGTCCTGACTTTC.

This clonotype was picked up many times. The V gene is TRBV7-9, the J gene TRBJ1-2; 9 bases are shared with TRBD1. The CDR3 totals 17 residues. Germline V gene lookup returns CDR1 SEHNR and CDR2 FQNEAQ (reference sequence). V lost 1 base to trimming and J lost 1 base; unmatched junction nucleotides: 7. CDR3 sequence: CASSLGFRTGVNYGYTF. In DNA form, the CDR3 reads TGTGCCAGCAGCTTAGGTTTCCGGACAGGGGTTAACTATGGCTACACCTTC.

The chain recombines TRBV28 with TRBJ1-1; D is undetermined. Germline lookup yields CDR1 MDHEN and CDR2 SYDVKM. V lost 6 bases and J 7 bases, leaving 12 bases between the germline ends. The CDR3 totals 12 residues. The CDR3 region has the DNA TGTGCCAGCAGCCCCGAGTATCGTGAAGCTTTCTTT. Translating gives CASSPEYREAFF. Complete variable domain (other parts from reference TRBV28 and TRBJ1-1): DVKVTQSSRYLVKRTGEKVFLECVQDMDHENMFWYRQDPGLGLRLIYFSYDVKMKEKGDIPEGYSVSREKKERFSLILESASTNQTSMYLCASSPEYREAFFGQGTRLTVV.

CDR3 amino acids: CASSKVAGSGSPLHF. CDR3 DNA: TGTGCCAGCAGCAAAGTGGCGGGGTCAGGTTCACCCCTCCACTTT. The chain joins TRBV21-1 to TRBJ1-6; the D call TRBD1 from the table was never checked on the DNA. TRBV21-1 is noted as a pseudogene. This CDR3 is built from 15 residues.

This clonotype was observed at least ten times. The J gene is TRBJ2-2, the V gene TRBV27; 9 bases line up with TRBD2. The CDR3 consists of 16 residues. Germline CDR1 is MNHEY and CDR2 is SMNVEV (reference sequence). After removal of 5 bases from V and 7 bases from J, the junction contained 11 bases not matched to a gene. The CDR3 sequence: CASSPTTSGWVGELFF. Written as DNA, the CDR3 is TGTGCCAGCAGTCCTACGACTAGCGGCTGGGTCGGGGAGCTGTTTTTT.